This TCR beta chain comes out of a study of T cell responses to AZD1222 COVID-19 vaccine. CDR3 length: 14 residues. V gave up 7 bases and J gave up 0 bases, with 11 bases separating them. Germline values: CDR1 SNHLY, CDR2 FYNNEI. Sequencing used immunoSEQ multiplex PCR; TCRdb keeps in-frame clones, though not all of them. The profile shows 55,000 to 75,000 clones, 80% to 85% of them singletons. The chain couples TRBV2 to TRBJ2-3; maybe TRBD1 (5 bases). The clonotype comes from an adult in good health. Here the sequenced sample was peripheral blood, taken on day 0 of AZD1222 vaccination. CDR3: CASKDSLSTDTQYF. The DNA for the CDR3 is TGTGCCAGCAAAGACAGCCTAAGCACAGATACGCAGTATTTT.